This TCR beta chain was sequenced for a study of blood T cell repertoires in COVID-19. This table comes from immunoSEQ multiplex PCR, and its TCRdb copy is limited to in-frame clones, with some not included. Counted here are about 140,000 clones, approximately 90% occurring once; the ten biggest clones make up 8% to 13%. In germline, CDR1 is SGHRS, CDR2 YFSETQ. The length of the CDR3 is 15 residues. The V gene lost 0 bases and the J gene lost 3 bases, with 9 bases spanning the gap. The source of this sequence is a woman of 80 years or more with acute or convalescent COVID-19. The V and J genes are TRBV5-1 and TRBJ2-2, with unresolved D. The sequenced material came from peripheral blood. CDR3 bases: TGCGCCAGCAGCTTGGGAATTGGAGACACCGGGGAGCTGTTTTTT. Translated: CASSLGIGDTGELFF.